This TCR beta chain was observed in a study of PD-1 blockade in classical Hodgkin lymphoma. Study-level results: Complete responders' diversity at baseline resembled that of newly diagnosed patients. When set against healthy donors, newly diagnosed patients were reported to show lower baseline TCR diversity.

The protocol was immunoSEQ multiplex PCR, while the TCRdb copy is restricted to in-frame clones and leaves out a portion. The sample carries about 15,000 clones, approximately 88% recorded once. Relapses following autologous stem cell transplantation were seen in all patients, with brentuximab vedotin exposure varying. Classification of best responses gave complete response, partial response or progressive disease. This clone was recorded only once. What it binds is not known. The clonotype comes from a human donor with classical Hodgkin lymphoma. Sequencing was performed on peripheral blood mononuclear cells (PBMCs), taken before the second cycle of nivolumab.

The CDR3 DNA follows: TGTGCCAGCAGTTTGGTAGGGGAGGGCACTGAAGCTTTCTTT. Its translation is CASSLVGEGTEAFF. This rearrangement joins TRBV27 to TRBJ1-1, with D possibly matching TRBD1 (5 bases). This CDR3 region has 14 residues. V dropped 3 bases and J dropped 4 bases, with 12 bases sitting between them. Germline V gene data show CDR1 as MNHEY and CDR2 as SMNVEV (reference sequence).